This T cell receptor beta chain emerged from a study of post-analysis software for immune sequencing data. Study-wide points: F measure clustering grouped samples strongly by preparation batch. Comparison with controls showed significantly lower normalized Chao1 diversity in multiple sclerosis patients. TRBV segments more frequent in patients than in controls numbered several and included TRBV5-6, TRBV5-1 and TRBV20-1.

The TCR beta cDNA libraries contained unique molecular identifiers. TCRdb used MiXCR to reprocess the PCR reads, holding one entry per CDR3 protein. Of around 400,000 distinct CDR3 sequences listed, approximately 33% were seen once; the top ten hold around an eighth. To note about this clonotype: Its antigen is undetermined.

The germline gives CDR1 MNHNY, CDR2 SVGAGI (reference sequence). The V end was cut by 4 bases, the J end by 6 bases, with 16 bases between. CDR3 length: 15 residues. The V call is TRBV6-6, the J call TRBJ2-1; D might be TRBD2 (6 bases). The sequenced sample was blood. The clonotype comes from a girl aged 5-17 years with multiple sclerosis. The CDR3 sequence is CASSWIREKSNEQFF. The CDR3 nucleotides are TGTGCCAGCAGTTGGATCCGGGAGAAGTCCAATGAGCAGTTCTTC.